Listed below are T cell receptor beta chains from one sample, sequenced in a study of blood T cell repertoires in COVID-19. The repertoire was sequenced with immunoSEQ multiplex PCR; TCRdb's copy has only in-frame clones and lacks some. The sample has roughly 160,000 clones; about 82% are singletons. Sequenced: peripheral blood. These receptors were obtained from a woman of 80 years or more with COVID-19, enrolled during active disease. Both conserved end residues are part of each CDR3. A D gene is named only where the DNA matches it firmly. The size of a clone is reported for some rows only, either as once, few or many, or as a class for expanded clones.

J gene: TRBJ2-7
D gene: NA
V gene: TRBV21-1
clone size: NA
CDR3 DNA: TGTGCCAGCAGCAAAGTCGAAAGGGACAAGCCCAGGGAAAGCTACGAGCAGTACTTC
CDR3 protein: CASSKVERDKPRESYEQYF

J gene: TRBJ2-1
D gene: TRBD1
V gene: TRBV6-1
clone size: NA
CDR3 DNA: TGTGCCAGCAGTGATTCTCAGTCGGGACAGGTATACAATGAGCAGTTCTTC
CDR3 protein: CASSDSQSGQVYNEQFF

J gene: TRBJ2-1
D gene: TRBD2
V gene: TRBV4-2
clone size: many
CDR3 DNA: TGTGCCAGCAGCCAGGCCGGGACTAGCGGGGGGAGGCGCAATGAGCAGTTCTTC
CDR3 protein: CASSQAGTSGGRRNEQFF

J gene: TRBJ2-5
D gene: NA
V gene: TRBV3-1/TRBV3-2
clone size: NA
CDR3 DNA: TGTGCCAGCAGCCAAGTTTCGGAGACCCAGTACTTC
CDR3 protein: CASSQVSETQYF

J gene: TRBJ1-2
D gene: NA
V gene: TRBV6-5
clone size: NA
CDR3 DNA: TGTGCCAGCAGTTGGGGGGATGGGGGCTACACCTTC
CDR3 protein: CASSWGDGGYTF

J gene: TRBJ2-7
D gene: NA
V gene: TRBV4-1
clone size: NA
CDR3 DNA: TGCGCCAGCAGCCAGACTCGCGAGCAGTACTTC
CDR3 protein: CASSQTREQYF

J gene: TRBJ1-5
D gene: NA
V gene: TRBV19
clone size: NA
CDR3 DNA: TGTGCCAGTAGTGACTCCGGGGGGCGTTCGCAGCCCCAGCATTTT
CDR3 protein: CASSDSGGRSQPQHF

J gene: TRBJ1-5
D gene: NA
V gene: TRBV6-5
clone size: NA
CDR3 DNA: TGTGCCAGCAGCCCAGGGGTTTATAGCAATCAGCCCCAGCATTTT
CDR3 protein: CASSPGVYSNQPQHF

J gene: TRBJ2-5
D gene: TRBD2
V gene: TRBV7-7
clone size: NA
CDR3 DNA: TGTGCTAGCAGTCAAGGACTAGCGGGGGCGGCAGAGACCCAGTACTTC
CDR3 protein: CASSQGLAGAAETQYF

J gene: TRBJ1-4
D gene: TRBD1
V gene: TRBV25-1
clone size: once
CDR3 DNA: TGTGCCAGCAGTTCCAAGGGCAGGGGGTGGGAAAAACTGTTTTTT
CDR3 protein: CASSSKGRGWEKLFF

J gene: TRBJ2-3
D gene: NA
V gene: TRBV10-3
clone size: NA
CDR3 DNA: TGTGCCATCAGTGAGTCATCAACAACGAGATTTGTCGGGACGCAGTATTTT
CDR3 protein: CAISESSTTRFVGTQYF

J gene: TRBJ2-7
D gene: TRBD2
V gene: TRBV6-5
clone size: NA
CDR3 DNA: TGTGCCAGCAGTCCCCCGGGGGGGTACGAGCAGTACTTC
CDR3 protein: CASSPPGGYEQYF

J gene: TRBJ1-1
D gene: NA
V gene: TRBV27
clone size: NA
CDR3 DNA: TGTGCCAGCCCGGGAGTAGCCCTTAGGGGTCCTGAAGCTTTCTTT
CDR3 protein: CASPGVALRGPEAFF

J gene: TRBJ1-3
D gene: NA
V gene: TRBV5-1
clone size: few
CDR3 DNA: TGCGCCAGTCGGGAAGAACCTGGAAACACCATATATTTT
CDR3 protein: CASREEPGNTIYF

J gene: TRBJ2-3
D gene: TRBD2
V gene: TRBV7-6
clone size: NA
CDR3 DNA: TGTGCCAGCAGCCCCAGGACTAGCGGGGCGCTGGCAGATACGCAGTATTTT
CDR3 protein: CASSPRTSGALADTQYF

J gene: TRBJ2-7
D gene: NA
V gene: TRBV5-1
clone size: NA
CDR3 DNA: TGCGCCAGCAGCTTGTACGCGGAGGCTACGGTACAGTACTTC
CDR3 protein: CASSLYAEATVQYF

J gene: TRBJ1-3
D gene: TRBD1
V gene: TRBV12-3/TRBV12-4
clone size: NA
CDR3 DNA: TGTGCCAGCAGTGGACAGGGGAGAAACACCATATATTTT
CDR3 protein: CASSGQGRNTIYF

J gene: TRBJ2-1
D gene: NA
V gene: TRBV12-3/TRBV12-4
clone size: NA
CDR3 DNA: TGTGCTTCGGGGGGCGATGAGCAGTTCTTC
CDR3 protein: CASGGDEQFF

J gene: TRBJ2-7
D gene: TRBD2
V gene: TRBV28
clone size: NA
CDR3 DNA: TGTGCCAGCAGGACCGGGACTAGCGGGACTAAAATCCACGAGCAGTACTTC
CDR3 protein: CASRTGTSGTKIHEQYF

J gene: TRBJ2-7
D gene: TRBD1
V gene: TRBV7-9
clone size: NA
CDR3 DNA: TGTGCCAGCAGCTTAGCGGGGACAGACTACTACGAGCAGTACTTC
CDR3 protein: CASSLAGTDYYEQYF

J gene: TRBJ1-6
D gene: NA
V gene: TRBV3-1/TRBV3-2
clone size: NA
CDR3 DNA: TGTGCCAGCAGCCAAGGGGTAGGGGAATTCAATTCACCCCTCCACTTT
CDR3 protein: CASSQGVGEFNSPLHF

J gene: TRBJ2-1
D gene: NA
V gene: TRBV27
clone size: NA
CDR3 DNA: TGTGCCAGCAGTTTCCACAGGGAGCAGTTCTTC
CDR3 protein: CASSFHREQFF

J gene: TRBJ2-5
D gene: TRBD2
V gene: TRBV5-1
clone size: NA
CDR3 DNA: TGCGCCAGCAGCTACGGACTAGCGGGAGTCGGAGAGACCCAGTACTTC
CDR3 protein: CASSYGLAGVGETQYF

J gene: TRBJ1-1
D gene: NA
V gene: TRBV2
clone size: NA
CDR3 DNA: TGTGCCAGCGTAGCGAGCGGGTACACTGAAGCTTTCTTT
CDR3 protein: CASVASGYTEAFF

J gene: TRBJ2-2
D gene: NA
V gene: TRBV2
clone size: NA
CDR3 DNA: TGTGCCAGCGGGCGGGAAGTGGGCGGGGAGCTGTTTTTT
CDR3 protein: CASGREVGGELFF

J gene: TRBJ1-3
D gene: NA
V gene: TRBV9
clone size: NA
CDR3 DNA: TGTGCCAGCAGCGTAGAGGGCAGGGCCCCTGGAAACACCATATATTTT
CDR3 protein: CASSVEGRAPGNTIYF

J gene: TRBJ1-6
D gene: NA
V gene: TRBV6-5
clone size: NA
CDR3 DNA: TGTGCCAGCACCTCGTCGGGCTCCTATAATTCACCCCTCCACTTT
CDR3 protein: CASTSSGSYNSPLHF